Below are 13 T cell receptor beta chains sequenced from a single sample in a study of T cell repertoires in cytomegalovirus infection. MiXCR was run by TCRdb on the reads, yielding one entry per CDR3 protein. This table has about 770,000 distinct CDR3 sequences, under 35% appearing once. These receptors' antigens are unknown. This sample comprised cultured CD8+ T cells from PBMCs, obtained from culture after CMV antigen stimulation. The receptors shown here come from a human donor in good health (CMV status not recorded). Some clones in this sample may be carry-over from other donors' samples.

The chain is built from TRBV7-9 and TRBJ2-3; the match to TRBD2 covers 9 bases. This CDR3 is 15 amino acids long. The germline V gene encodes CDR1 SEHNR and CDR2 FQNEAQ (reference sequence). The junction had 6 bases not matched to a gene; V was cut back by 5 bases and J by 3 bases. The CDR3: CASSQSGGSTDTQYF. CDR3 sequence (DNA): TGTGCCAGCAGCCAGAGCGGGGGGAGTACAGATACGCAGTATTTT.

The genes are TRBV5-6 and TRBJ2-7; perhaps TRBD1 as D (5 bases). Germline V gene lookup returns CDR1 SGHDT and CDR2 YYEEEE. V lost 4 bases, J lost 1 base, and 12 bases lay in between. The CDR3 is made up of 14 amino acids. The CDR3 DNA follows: TGTGCCAGCAGCAAACCCAGGGATTCCTACGAGCAGTACGTC. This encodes CASSKPRDSYEQYV.

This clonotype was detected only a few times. The CDR3 here is CASRDYRGSSYEQYV. The DNA of the CDR3 is TGTGCCAGCAGGGACTACAGGGGGAGCTCCTACGAGCAGTACGTC. The chain combines TRBV2 with TRBJ2-7, with 8 bases aligning to TRBD1. Germline V lookup: CDR1 SNHLY, CDR2 FYNNEI. This CDR3 is 15 amino acids long. With V trimmed by 6 bases and J by 0 bases, 7 bases remained unmatched.

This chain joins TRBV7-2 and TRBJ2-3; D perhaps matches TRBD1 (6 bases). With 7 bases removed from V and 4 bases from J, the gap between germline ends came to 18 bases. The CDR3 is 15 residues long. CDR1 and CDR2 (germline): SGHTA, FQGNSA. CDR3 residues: CASTWVGAEADTQYF. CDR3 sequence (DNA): TGTGCCAGCACCTGGGTGGGGGCCGAGGCAGATACGCAGTATTTT.

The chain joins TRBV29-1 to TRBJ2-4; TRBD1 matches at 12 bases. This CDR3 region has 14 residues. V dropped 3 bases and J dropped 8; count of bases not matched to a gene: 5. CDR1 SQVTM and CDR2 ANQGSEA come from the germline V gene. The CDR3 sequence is CSVEGGTGGDIQYF. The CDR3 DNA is TGCAGCGTTGAGGGCGGGACAGGGGGCGACATTCAGTACTTC.

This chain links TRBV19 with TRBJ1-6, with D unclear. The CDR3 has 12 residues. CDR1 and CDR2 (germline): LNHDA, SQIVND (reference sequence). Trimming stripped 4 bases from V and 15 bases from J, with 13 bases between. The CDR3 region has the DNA TGTGCCAGTAGTAGATTTGACGGGGTCCTCCACTTT. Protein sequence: CASSRFDGVLHF.

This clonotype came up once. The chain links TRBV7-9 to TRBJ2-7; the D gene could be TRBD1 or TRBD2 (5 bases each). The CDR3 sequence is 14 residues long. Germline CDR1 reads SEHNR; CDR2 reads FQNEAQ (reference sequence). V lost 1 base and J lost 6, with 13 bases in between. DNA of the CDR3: TGTGCCAGCAGCTTAGTGGCCAGGGCGGGCGAGCAGTACGTC. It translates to CASSLVARAGEQYV.

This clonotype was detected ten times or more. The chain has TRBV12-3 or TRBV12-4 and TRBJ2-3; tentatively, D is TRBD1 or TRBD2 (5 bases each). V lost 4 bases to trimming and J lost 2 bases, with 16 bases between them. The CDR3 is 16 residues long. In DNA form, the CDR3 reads TGTGCCAGCAGTTCCCAGAGGGGTTCGGACACAGATACGCAGTATTTT. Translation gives CASSSQRGSDTDTQYF.

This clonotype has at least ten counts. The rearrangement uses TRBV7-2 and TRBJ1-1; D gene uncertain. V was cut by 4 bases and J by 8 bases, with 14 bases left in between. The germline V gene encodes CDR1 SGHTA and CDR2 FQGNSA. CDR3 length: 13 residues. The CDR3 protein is CASSWLGIKEAFF. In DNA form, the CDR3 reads TGTGCCAGCAGCTGGCTGGGGATCAAAGAAGCTTTCTTT.

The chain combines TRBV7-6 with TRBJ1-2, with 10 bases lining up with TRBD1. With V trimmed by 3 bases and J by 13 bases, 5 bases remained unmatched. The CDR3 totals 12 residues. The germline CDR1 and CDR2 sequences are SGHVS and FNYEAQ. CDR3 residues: CASSLGQGPGTF. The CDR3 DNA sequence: TGTGCCAGCAGCTTGGGACAGGGGCCTGGCACCTTC.

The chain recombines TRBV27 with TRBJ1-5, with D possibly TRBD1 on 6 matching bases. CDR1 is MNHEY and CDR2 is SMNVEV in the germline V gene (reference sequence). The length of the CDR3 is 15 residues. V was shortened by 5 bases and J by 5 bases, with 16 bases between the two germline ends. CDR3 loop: CASSRRGGLDQPQHF. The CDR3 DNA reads TGTGCCAGCAGTCGGCGAGGGGGGCTCGATCAGCCCCAGCATTTT.

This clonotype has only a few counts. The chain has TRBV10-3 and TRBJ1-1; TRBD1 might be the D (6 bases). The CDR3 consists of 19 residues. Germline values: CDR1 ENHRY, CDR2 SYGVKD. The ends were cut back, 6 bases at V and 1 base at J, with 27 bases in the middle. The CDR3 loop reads CAISPKGGGNQGWNTEAFF. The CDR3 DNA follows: TGTGCCATCAGCCCCAAGGGGGGGGGGAATCAGGGCTGGAACACTGAAGCTTTCTTT.

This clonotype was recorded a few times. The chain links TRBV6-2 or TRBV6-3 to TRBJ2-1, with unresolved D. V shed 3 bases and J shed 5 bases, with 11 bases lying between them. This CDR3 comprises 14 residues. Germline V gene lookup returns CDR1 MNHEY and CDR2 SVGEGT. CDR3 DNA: TGTGCCAGCAGTTATACCCCGCATGACAATGAGCAGTTCTTC. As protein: CASSYTPHDNEQFF.